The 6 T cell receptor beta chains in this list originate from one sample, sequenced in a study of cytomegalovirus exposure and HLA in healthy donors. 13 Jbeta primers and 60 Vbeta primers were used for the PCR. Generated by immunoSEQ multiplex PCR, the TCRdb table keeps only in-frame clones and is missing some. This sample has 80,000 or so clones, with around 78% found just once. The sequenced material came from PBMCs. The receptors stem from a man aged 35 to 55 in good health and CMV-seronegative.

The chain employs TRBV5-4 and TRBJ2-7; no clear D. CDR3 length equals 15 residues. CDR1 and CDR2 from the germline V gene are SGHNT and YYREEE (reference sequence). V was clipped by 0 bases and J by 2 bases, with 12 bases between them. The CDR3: CASSLAVSSAYEQYF. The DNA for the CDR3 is TGTGCCAGCAGCTTGGCCGTTAGCTCCGCCTACGAGCAGTACTTC.

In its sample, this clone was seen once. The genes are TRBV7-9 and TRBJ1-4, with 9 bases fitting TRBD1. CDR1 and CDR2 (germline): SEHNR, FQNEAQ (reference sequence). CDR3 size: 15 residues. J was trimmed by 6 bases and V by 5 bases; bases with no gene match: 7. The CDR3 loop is CASSAEGQGYEKLFF. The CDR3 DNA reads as TGTGCCAGCAGCGCCGAGGGACAGGGCTATGAAAAACTGTTTTTT.

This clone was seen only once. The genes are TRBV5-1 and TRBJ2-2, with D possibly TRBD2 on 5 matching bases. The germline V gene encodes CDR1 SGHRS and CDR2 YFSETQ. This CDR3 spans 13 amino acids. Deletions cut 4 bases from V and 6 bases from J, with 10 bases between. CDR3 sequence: CASSRGSSGELFF. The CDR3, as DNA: TGCGCCAGCAGCAGAGGGAGCTCCGGGGAGCTGTTTTTT.

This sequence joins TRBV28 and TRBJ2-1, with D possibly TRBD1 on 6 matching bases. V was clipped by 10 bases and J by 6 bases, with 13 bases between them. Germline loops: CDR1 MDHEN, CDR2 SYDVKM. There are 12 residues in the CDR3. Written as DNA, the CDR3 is TGTGCCATAGATCAGGGGTTCAATGAGCAGTTCTTC. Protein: CAIDQGFNEQFF.

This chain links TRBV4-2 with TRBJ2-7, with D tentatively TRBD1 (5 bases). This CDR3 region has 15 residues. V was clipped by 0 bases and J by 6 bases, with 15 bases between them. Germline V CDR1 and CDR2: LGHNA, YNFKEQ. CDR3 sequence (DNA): TGTGCCAGCAGCCAAGAGGACACCCTGGCGGCCGAGCAGTACTTC. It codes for CASSQEDTLAAEQYF.

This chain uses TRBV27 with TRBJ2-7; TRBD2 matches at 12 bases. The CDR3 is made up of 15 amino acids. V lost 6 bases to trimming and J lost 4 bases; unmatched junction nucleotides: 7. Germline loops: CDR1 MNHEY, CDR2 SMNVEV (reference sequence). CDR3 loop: CASSSSGRAAYEQYF. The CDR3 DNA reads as TGTGCCAGCAGCTCTAGCGGGAGGGCCGCATACGAGCAGTACTTC.